This TCR beta chain stems from a study of OX40 agonist ivuxolimab in advanced cancers. Study at large: Ivuxolimab is a fully human IgG2 antibody that activates OX40 (CD134). The diagnoses of dose-escalation patients were hepatocellular carcinoma, melanoma, renal cell or head and neck cancer.

Clones were sequenced by immunoSEQ multiplex PCR, and TCRdb holds only the in-frame ones, with some missing. This sample has roughly 70,000 clones; around 88% occur once, and the top ten carry approximately 2.3%. No patient had autoimmune disease or received systemic immunosuppression. Trimming cost V 4 bases and J 0 bases, with 16 bases left between them. The CDR3 is 16 amino acids. Germline lookup yields CDR1 SGHNT and CDR2 YYREEE (reference sequence). The chain combines TRBV5-4 with TRBJ1-1; the D is unclear. Sequences were derived from CD4+ or CD8+ T cells sorted from blood, sampled in a trial of the OX40 agonist ivuxolimab. This TCR came from an adult with an advanced solid tumor such as melanoma, head and neck, liver or kidney cancer. The CDR3 bases are TGTGCCAGCAGCCTGGGAGGCGGGCGATTGAACACTGAAGCTTTCTTT. This encodes CASSLGGGRLNTEAFF.